This entry lists 8 T cell receptor beta chains sequenced from one sample in a study of CD8 T cells in Susac syndrome. cDNA came from around 0.5 to 1 ug RNA primed by random hexamers. TCRdb recomputed calls from the immunoSEQ multiplex PCR reads with MiXCR, one row per CDR3 protein. The table records roughly 150,000 distinct CDR3 sequences, about 95% of them present only once. The sequenced sample consisted of CD8+ T cells from PBMCs. Receptor source: a human donor with multiple sclerosis.

This chain links TRBV29-1 with TRBJ2-1; D remains ambiguous. The CDR3 extends over 14 amino acids. Germline V gene lookup returns CDR1 SQVTM and CDR2 ANQGSEA. Trimming removed 6 bases from V and 2 bases from J, with 14 bases in between. This chain's CDR3 is CSVEKEYPYNEQFF. CDR3 sequence (DNA): TGCAGCGTGGAAAAGGAGTACCCCTACAATGAGCAGTTCTTC.

V usage is TRBV30 and J usage is TRBJ2-3, with D maybe TRBD1 (5 bases). V gave up 2 bases and J gave up 6 bases, with 12 bases separating them. Germline CDR1 reads GTSNPN; CDR2 reads SVGIG (reference sequence). The CDR3 totals 13 residues. CDR3 nucleotides: TGTGCCTGGAGTATGGAATGGGGCGATACGCAGTATTTT. It translates to CAWSMEWGDTQYF.

This chain joins TRBV9 and TRBJ2-2; the D call may be TRBD1 or TRBD2 (5 bases each). The germline gives CDR1 SGDLS, CDR2 YYNGEE. The V gene lost 7 bases and the J gene lost 3 bases, with 19 bases spanning the gap. The length of the CDR3 is 16 residues. The CDR3 region has the DNA TGTGCCAGCTCCTTCCCCTCGGGGCCGGACACCGGGGAGCTGTTTTTT. Protein: CASSFPSGPDTGELFF. Full variable domain (rest looked up from reference TRBV9 and TRBJ2-2): DSGVTQTPKHLITATGQRVTLRCSPRSGDLSVYWYQQSLDQGLQFLIQYYNGEERAKGNILERFSAQQFPDLHSELNLSSLELGDSALYFCASSFPSGPDTGELFFGEGSRLTVL.

This rearrangement joins TRBV29-1 to TRBJ1-1, with TRBD1 matching over 9 bases. The CDR3 runs 13 residues. Germline CDR1 is SQVTM and CDR2 is ANQGSEA. V lost 4 bases and J lost 11; bases outside the gene matches: 11. The CDR3 DNA follows: TGCAGCGTTGCGATGGGGACAGGGCCTCGGGCTTTCTTT. Translated, it gives CSVAMGTGPRAFF.

This chain uses TRBV29-1 with TRBJ2-1; TRBD2 aligns across 15 bases. J gave up 2 bases and V 6 bases, and 11 bases lay outside the gene matches. The CDR3 totals 18 residues. The germline CDR1 and CDR2 sequences are SQVTM and ANQGSEA. The DNA for the CDR3 is TGCAGCGTCGAGGGTGGGACTAGCGGGGGGCCCCCCTACAATGAGCAGTTCTTC. Translated: CSVEGGTSGGPPYNEQFF.

Notes on this clonotype: The junction departs from germline at one end; a sequencing error may be responsible. V usage is TRBV20-1 and J usage is TRBJ2-7; D not resolved. CDR3 length: 11 amino acids. Germline assignment: CDR1 DFQATT and CDR2 SNEGSKA (reference sequence). Here the CDR3 reads CSAREFYEQYF. CDR3 sequence (DNA): TGCAGTGCTCGAGAGTTTTACGAGCAGTACTTC.

V gene TRBV29-1 combines with J gene TRBJ2-3, with unresolved D. The germline gives CDR1 SQVTM, CDR2 ANQGSEA. Trimming left V 3 bases short and J 4 bases short, with 14 bases between. This CDR3 comprises 14 residues. CDR3 in amino acids: CSVDGLIPSDTQYF. As DNA, the CDR3 is TGCAGCGTTGATGGGTTGATCCCTTCAGATACGCAGTATTTT.

This clonotype was detected once. The CDR3 protein is CASGTGGKDTQYF. The CDR3 bases are TGTGCCAGTGGGACAGGGGGCAAAGATACGCAGTATTTT. The chain links TRBV6-5 to TRBJ2-3; 12 nucleotides match TRBD1. V lost 9 bases and J lost 5; bases outside the gene matches: 3. The germline gives CDR1 MNHEY, CDR2 SVGAGI. This CDR3 is built from 13 residues.